This is a list of T cell receptor gamma chains from one sample in a study of intestinal T cells in coeliac disease. TCRdb re-identified clones in the multiplex PCR reads via CATT. The repertoire holds around 640 gamma-chain clones, with around 46% as singletons. Material: a duodenal biopsy. Receptors originate from a human donor with celiac disease. Each CDR3 is given with its conserved first and last residue.

cdr3_aa	v_call	j_call
CALWEPYYKKLF	TRGV9	TRGJ1/TRGJ2
CAYGRIPMNYYKKLF	TRGV9	TRGJ1/TRGJ2
CATLGLLIWYKKLF	TRGV2	TRGJ1/TRGJ2
CATVGRPGADWIKTF	TRGV2	TRGJP2
CAAWDGNYYKKLF	TRGV10	TRGJ1/TRGJ2
CATVLAIKGSKIF	TRGV8	TRGJP1
CATWNRKTNYYKKLF	TRGV3	TRGJ1/TRGJ2
CALWGGALDCCGYYKKLF	TRGV9	TRGJ1/TRGJ2
CATWDGSIRKKLF	TRGV2	TRGJ1/TRGJ2
CATVLCDKGFKIF	TRGV8	TRGJP1
CATWGLSKKLF	TRGV8	TRGJ1/TRGJ2
CATWDGVIIKKLF	TRGV2	TRGJ1/TRGJ2
CATERYSSDWIKTF	TRGV2	TRGJP2
CATWDVRCYKKLF	TRGV3	TRGJ1/TRGJ2
CATWDVGANKKLF	TRGV3	TRGJ1/TRGJ2
CATWDCYKKLF	TRGV8	TRGJ1/TRGJ2
CAPRSGTGWFKIF	TRGV2	TRGJP1
CATWGRVIEKLF	TRGV2	TRGJ1/TRGJ2
CATWDSPGDWIKTF	TRGV2	TRGJP2
CATWDRPTSAPVDWRLARYLLSPHPYIYKKLF	TRGV3	TRGJ1/TRGJ2
CATWDIQRKKLF	TRGV8	TRGJ1/TRGJ2
CATWDGRGYKKLF	TRGV2	TRGJ1/TRGJ2
CATWDRRYYKKLF	TRGV3	TRGJ1/TRGJ2
CATWGRTITSRYYKKLF	TRGV8	TRGJ1/TRGJ2
CAAWDYVWRIKTF	TRGV10	TRGJP2
CATWGDSSDWIKTF	TRGV8	TRGJP2
CAAWDFAFLGTTGWFKIF	TRGV10	TRGJP1
CAAWDLGRGWFKIF	TRGV10	TRGJP1
CAAWSLWRRRYKKLF	TRGV10	TRGJ1/TRGJ2
CATWDGRGGWFKIF	TRGV2	TRGJP1
CATWDKPFYYKKLF	TRGV8	TRGJ1/TRGJ2
CAAWDYKGRFKIF	TRGV10	TRGJP1
CADLGRTRIWSDWIKTF	TRGV2	TRGJP2
CATWGGKGKLF	TRGV2	TRGJ1/TRGJ2
CATWDRCYYKKLF	TRGV2	TRGJ1/TRGJ2